The source of this T cell receptor (beta chain) is a study of blood T cell repertoires in COVID-19. The overall study: Italy, Spain and the United States were the sources of the convalescent and acute COVID-19 samples. Nucleic acid was either cDNA or gDNA, and it came from T cells, B-cell-depleted T cells, or PBMCs.

V dropped 3 bases and J dropped 0; count of bases not matched to a gene: 4. The CDR3 totals 15 residues. Germline V gene data show CDR1 as WSHSY and CDR2 as SAAADI. Under the authors' procedure: Estimation of nucleated cell counts relied on the amplification of reference gene primers. This table comes from immunoSEQ multiplex PCR, and its TCRdb copy is limited to in-frame clones, with some not included. The D gene and trimming were derived from the DNA, and the V and J assignments and clone size from that table. The repertoire has approximately 150,000 clones, 87% of them found once; the top ten carry roughly 1.6%.

This clonotype originated in a woman aged 45-65 years with acute or convalescent COVID-19. This rearrangement joins TRBV10-2 to TRBJ1-1; 7 bases map to TRBD1. The material sequenced was peripheral blood. The CDR3 bases are TGCGCCAGCAGTGACGCGGACAGGATGAACACTGAAGCTTTCTTT. Amino acid sequence: CASSDADRMNTEAFF.